This T cell receptor beta chain originates from a study of control samples from healthy donors and cancer patients. This clone occurred once. Profiled with immunoSEQ multiplex PCR; TCRdb holds only in-frame clones, not every one. Among roughly 170,000 clones, 75% to 95% were seen once, and the ten largest hold 2% to 2.5%. The length of the CDR3 is 12 residues. CDR1 is LNHDA and CDR2 is SQIVND in the germline V gene (reference sequence). V lost 7 bases, J lost 13 bases, and 17 bases lay in between. The clonotype originates from a woman aged 40-49 years in good health. The sample was blood. The genes are TRBV19 and TRBJ2-1; D not certain. For the CDR3, the DNA is TGTGCCAGTACTTTGCAGGTAGATCAACAGTTCTTC. Translation: CASTLQVDQQFF.